Listed here are 18 T cell receptor beta chains from one sample, sequenced in a study of T cell changes during pregnancy in multiple sclerosis. Sequenced by immunoSEQ multiplex PCR; TCRdb stores in-frame clones only, minus some. The sample shows approximately 99,000 clones, roughly 92% of them seen only once. The specimen was peripheral blood, collected after pregnancy. These receptors all stem from a female donor with multiple sclerosis, enrolled in a pregnancy study.

The chain links TRBV27 to TRBJ1-2; 7 bases map to TRBD1. Germline CDR1 and CDR2: MNHEY and SMNVEV (reference sequence). CDR3 length: 14 amino acids. V was clipped by 7 bases and J by 4 bases; unmatched bases: 9. CDR3 loop: CASNKQGIGYGYTF. DNA of the CDR3: TGTGCCAGCAATAAACAGGGGATTGGCTATGGCTACACCTTC.

This clone was seen only once. The chain is built from TRBV28 and TRBJ2-7; D is perhaps TRBD2 (9 bases). The CDR3 is 18 residues long. V lost 2 bases, J lost 3 bases, and 23 bases lay in between. CDR1 MDHEN and CDR2 SYDVKM come from the germline V gene. The CDR3 loop reads CASSLRSGGPSGDYEQYF. The CDR3 DNA is TGTGCCAGCAGTTTAAGGTCAGGGGGCCCTAGCGGGGACTACGAGCAGTACTTC.

The V and J genes are TRBV27 and TRBJ1-1, with a possible D match to TRBD1 (5 bases). CDR1 and CDR2 (germline): MNHEY, SMNVEV (reference sequence). The V and J ends lost 2 bases and 6 bases respectively, with 16 bases between them. The CDR3 contains 15 residues. Written as DNA, the CDR3 is TGTGCCAGCAGTTTAGGGGGGGGGAGAATCGCTGAAGCTTTCTTT. Protein: CASSLGGGRIAEAFF.

The chain carries TRBV19 and TRBJ1-4; D uncertain. Germline lookup yields CDR1 LNHDA and CDR2 SQIVND (reference sequence). The CDR3 length is 14 residues. Trimming removed 6 bases at V and 8 bases at J, with 16 bases between. CDR3: CASRSGPTKEKLFF. In DNA form, the CDR3 reads TGTGCCAGTAGGTCAGGCCCTACGAAGGAAAAACTGTTTTTT. The whole variable domain, filled in from reference TRBV19 and TRBJ1-4, reads DGGITQSPKYLFRKEGQNVTLSCEQNLNHDAMYWYRQDPGQGLRLIYYSQIVNDFQKGDIAEGYSVSREKKESFPLTVTSAQKNPTAFYLCASRSGPTKEKLFFGSGTQLSVL.

The chain joins TRBV19 to TRBJ1-1; possible D gene TRBD1, 5 bases. Deletions cut 9 bases from V and 1 base from J, with 15 bases between. This CDR3 is 14 amino acids long. The germline V gene encodes CDR1 LNHDA and CDR2 SQIVND (reference sequence). CDR3 sequence (DNA): TGTGCCAGCGAGGCGGGGGGAGGGAACACTGAAGCTTTCTTT. Amino acid sequence: CASEAGGGNTEAFF.

The chain joins TRBV11-2 to TRBJ2-7, with a possible D match to TRBD2 (6 bases). The V gene's germline CDR1 is SGHAT and CDR2 FQNNGV. CDR3 size: 13 residues. V was shortened by 5 bases and J by 2 bases, with 10 bases between the two germline ends. The CDR3 sequence: CASSEGTPYEQYF. In nucleotides, the CDR3 is TGTGCCAGCAGCGAGGGGACTCCCTACGAGCAGTACTTC.

The chain recombines TRBV4-1 with TRBJ2-7; TRBD1 aligns across 8 bases. In germline, CDR1 is MGHRA, CDR2 YSYEKL. The J segment lost 9 bases and the V segment lost 4 bases, leaving 8 bases of the junction unmatched. The CDR3 covers 13 residues. The CDR3 sequence: CASSPAGQGGQYF. The CDR3, as DNA: TGCGCCAGCAGCCCAGCAGGACAGGGCGGGCAGTACTTC.

This sequence joins TRBV29-1 and TRBJ2-4; D gene uncertain. Per germline, CDR1 SQVTM and CDR2 ANQGSEA. V lost 0 bases to trimming and J lost 3 bases, with 9 bases between them. This CDR3 spans 14 amino acids. In nucleotides, the CDR3 is TGCAGCGTTGAAGATTGGGCCGACAAAAACATTCAGTACTTC. This codes for CSVEDWADKNIQYF.

CDR3 in amino acids: CSVGLSGGFNTEAFF. CDR3 DNA sequence: TGCAGCGTTGGATTGTCAGGGGGCTTTAACACTGAAGCTTTCTTT. The chain uses TRBV29-1 and TRBJ1-1, with 8 bases aligning to TRBD1. CDR3 length: 15 residues. J was trimmed by 2 bases and V by 4 bases; bases with no gene match: 9. Germline loops: CDR1 SQVTM, CDR2 ANQGSEA.

The chain links TRBV7-9 to TRBJ1-2; 9 bases are a match to TRBD1. The germline gives CDR1 SEHNR, CDR2 FQNEAQ (reference sequence). CDR3 size: 14 residues. With 1 base clipped from V and 8 bases from J, the junction kept 5 bases outside the gene matches. CDR3 in amino acids: CASSLEDRGGGYTF. DNA of the CDR3: TGTGCCAGCAGCTTAGAAGACAGGGGGGGCGGCTACACCTTC.

The V and J genes are TRBV19 and TRBJ1-1, with D unresolved. CDR1 and CDR2 from the germline V gene are LNHDA and SQIVND (reference sequence). The V end was cut by 4 bases, the J end by 7 bases, with 13 bases between. This CDR3 is built from 13 residues. The CDR3 DNA reads as TGTGCCAGTAGTAATATAGGAGCTGGTGAAGCTTTCTTT. Translating it yields CASSNIGAGEAFF.

The rearrangement joins TRBV28 to TRBJ1-1, with D unclear. The length of the CDR3 is 11 residues. CDR1 MDHEN and CDR2 SYDVKM come from the germline V gene. V was pared by 7 bases and J by 7 bases, with 10 bases between. DNA for the CDR3: TGTGCCAGCACGAGATCGATTGAAGCTTTCTTT. It codes for CASTRSIEAFF.

This rearrangement joins TRBV21-1 to TRBJ1-5; no check of the table's D call, TRBD1, against the DNA was made. TRBV21-1 is listed as a pseudogene. The CDR3 length is 14 residues. CDR3 in amino acids: CASSKFNRNQPQHF. CDR3 bases: TGTGCCAGCAGCAAATTTAACAGAAATCAGCCCCAGCATTTT.

V and J are TRBV9 and TRBJ2-5, with TRBD1 as a possible D gene (5 bases). V dropped 0 bases and J dropped 2 bases, with 11 bases sitting between them. Germline assignment: CDR1 SGDLS and CDR2 YYNGEE. The CDR3 spans 15 residues. The CDR3 is CASSVGAGAQETQYF. CDR3 sequence (DNA): TGTGCCAGCAGCGTAGGTGCTGGGGCTCAAGAGACCCAGTACTTC.

The chain has TRBV5-4 and TRBJ2-7; weak D call: TRBD2 (6 bases). CDR3 length: 14 amino acids. The ends were cut back, 4 bases at V and 5 bases at J, with 16 bases in the middle. Germline assignment: CDR1 SGHNT and CDR2 YYREEE (reference sequence). The CDR3 is CASSPGLRSNEQYF. CDR3 DNA: TGTGCCAGCAGCCCGGGACTGCGTTCAAACGAGCAGTACTTC.

This chain uses TRBV5-4 with TRBJ2-7; 9 bases fit TRBD2. CDR3 length: 17 residues. Germline CDR1 and CDR2: SGHNT and YYREEE (reference sequence). V lost 0 bases, J lost 4 bases, and 11 bases stayed unmatched. The DNA of the CDR3 is TGTGCCAGCAGCTTGGGACTAGCGGTCGGCGTGGGGTACGAGCAGTACTTC. The encoded protein is CASSLGLAVGVGYEQYF.

V usage is TRBV7-9 and J usage is TRBJ1-1; 7 bases map to TRBD1. Germline CDR1 and CDR2: SEHNR and FQNEAQ (reference sequence). The CDR3 consists of 14 residues. The V segment lost 4 bases and the J segment 4 bases; nucleotides outside the gene matches: 6. The CDR3 spells CASSSQGSGTEAFF. The CDR3 coding sequence is TGTGCCAGCAGCTCACAGGGGAGTGGCACTGAAGCTTTCTTT.

This chain uses TRBV19 with TRBJ2-7, with unresolved D. The length of the CDR3 is 14 residues. V was trimmed by 1 base and J by 3 bases, leaving 10 bases between them. Per the germline V gene, CDR1 is LNHDA and CDR2 is SQIVND (reference sequence). The CDR3 DNA reads as TGTGCCAGTAGTATAGGAACGGTCCACTACGAGCAGTACTTC. Protein: CASSIGTVHYEQYF.